This T cell receptor beta chain derives from a study of OX40 agonist ivuxolimab in advanced cancers. The wider study: At about 82% male, the cohort had a mean age of about 60 years, ranging from about 23 to 79. Partial responses were observed in three patients, of whom one had hepatocellular carcinoma and two had cutaneous melanoma.

Germline V gives CDR1 SGHNT, CDR2 YENEEA. V shed 5 bases, J shed 10 bases, and the junction held 6 bases outside the gene matches. CDR3 length: 13 residues. A word on this clone: As yet, its antigen is unknown.

Sequencing used immunoSEQ multiplex PCR; TCRdb keeps in-frame clones, though not all of them. The sample has some 66,000 clones; 77% are singletons. Study observations and caveats: Clonal expansion from baseline to week 6 occurred in both CD4+ and CD8+ T cells.

The source was CD4+ or CD8+ T cells sorted from blood, collected in a trial of the OX40 agonist ivuxolimab. V and J are TRBV11-3 and TRBJ2-2; 8 positions match TRBD1. This TCR came from an adult with an advanced solid tumor such as melanoma, head and neck, liver or kidney cancer. CDR3 sequence: CASSRGQALELFF. The CDR3 bases are TGTGCCAGCAGCAGGGGACAGGCCTTGGAGCTGTTTTTT.